This T cell receptor (beta chain) was recovered during a study of T cells after yellow fever vaccination. General study findings and limits: FACS-sorted repertoires might harbor abundant contaminating clonotypes from the bulk population. Reappearing after the booster were most of the clones from primary vaccination (about 96% CD4, approximately 89% CD8).

TCRdb passed the 5' RACE reads through MiXCR, listing each CDR3 protein once. Of hundreds of thousands of distinct CDR3 sequences listed, over 9% are singletons. This clonotype was detected a few times. Its antigen remains unknown. V shed 7 bases and J shed 6 bases, with 16 bases lying between them. Germline CDR1 reads LNHDA; CDR2 reads SQIVND (reference sequence). The CDR3 totals 14 residues. The sequences come from PBMCs, collected on the day of the yellow fever booster vaccination. The TCR comes from a man in his thirties or forties who received the YFV17D yellow fever vaccine. The chain is built from TRBV19 and TRBJ2-1, with D unclear. CDR3 coding DNA: TGTGCCAGTACCCCCGGCGGATCTGGCAATGAGCAGTTCTTC. It translates to CASTPGGSGNEQFF.